A single sample is the source of the 20 T cell receptor beta chains below, sequenced in a study of blood T cells in healthy people across ages. It was with a sample-barcoded 5' primer and a J-beta primer mix that a second PCR of about 7 to 12 cycles was run. MiXCR, run by TCRdb on the 5' RACE reads, gives a single entry per CDR3 protein. Of more than 700,000 distinct CDR3 sequences in the sample, about 45% were seen once. The sequencing sample was made of blood. Receptors were obtained from a man older than 75 in good health.

This clonotype came up many times. The chain uses TRBV29-1 and TRBJ2-7; 9 bases match TRBD1. CDR1 and CDR2 (germline): SQVTM, ANQGSEA. This CDR3 spans 13 amino acids. V was clipped by 6 bases and J by 6 bases; unmatched bases: 9. The CDR3 DNA reads as TGCAGCGTACAAATCGGACAGGGGACCGAGCAGTACTTC. Its translation: CSVQIGQGTEQYF.

This clonotype came up a few times. The rearrangement links TRBV7-2 to TRBJ2-5; weak D call: TRBD2 (6 bases). Germline V gene sequence: CDR1 SGHTA, CDR2 FQGNSA. With 1 base removed from V and 4 bases from J, the gap between germline ends came to 16 bases. The CDR3 sequence is 16 residues long. This chain's CDR3 is CASSLDAGQVRETQYF. CDR3 coding DNA: TGTGCCAGCAGCTTAGATGCGGGGCAGGTGAGAGAGACCCAGTACTTC.

This clonotype was counted a few times. The genes are TRBV7-9 and TRBJ2-3; D is unclear. Trimming removed 2 bases at V and 4 bases at J, with 13 bases between. Germline V gene lookup returns CDR1 SEHNR and CDR2 FQNEAQ (reference sequence). The CDR3 runs to 15 residues. The DNA for the CDR3 is TGTGCCAGCAGCTTACAAATTGGTAGTTCAGATACGCAGTATTTT. It specifies CASSLQIGSSDTQYF.

A few counts support this clonotype. The chain combines TRBV12-3 or TRBV12-4 with TRBJ2-5; D could derive from TRBD1 or TRBD2 (5 bases each). The CDR3 contains 15 residues. V was clipped by 3 bases and J by 2 bases, with 13 bases between them. This CDR3 is CASSFFGAEQETQYF. The CDR3 DNA follows: TGTGCCAGCAGTTTCTTCGGGGCGGAGCAAGAGACCCAGTACTTC.

This clonotype has a count of ten or more. The chain recombines TRBV5-1 with TRBJ2-5, with 8 positions matching TRBD2. The V gene end was trimmed by 1 base and the J gene end by 2 bases; junction bases not matched to a gene: 4. Germline lookup yields CDR1 SGHRS and CDR2 YFSETQ. The CDR3 loop spans 15 amino acids. CDR3 coding DNA: TGCGCCAGCAGCTTGACGGGAGGGGGACAAGAGACCCAGTACTTC. Protein product: CASSLTGGGQETQYF.

For this clonotype: This may be a read error, as it is one base from a much larger clone. This chain connects TRBV24-1 to TRBJ2-3; no firm D call. Germline V lookup: CDR1 KGHDR, CDR2 SFDVKD. The CDR3 is 12 amino acids. The CDR3 loop is CATGDLADTQYF. For the CDR3, the DNA is TGTGCCACCGGTGATTTGGCAGATACGCAGTATTTT.

This clonotype was seen a few times. The gene calls are TRBV20-1 and TRBJ2-1; the match to TRBD2 covers 8 bases. Germline V gene lookup returns CDR1 DFQATT and CDR2 SNEGSKA (reference sequence). The CDR3 runs to 15 residues. The junction had 14 bases not matched to a gene; V was cut back by 6 bases and J by 7 bases. Here the CDR3 DNA reads TGCAGTGCGCCAGGCGAGAGCGGGAGTCGAAATGAGCAGTTCTTC. It is translated as CSAPGESGSRNEQFF.

This chain uses TRBV6-4 with TRBJ2-5, with TRBD1 matching 9 bases. The V segment lost 6 bases and the J segment 11 bases; nucleotides outside the gene matches: 16. The CDR3 runs to 15 residues. Germline CDR1 and CDR2: MRHNA and SNTAGT. CDR3 bases: TGTGCCAGCAGGATGGGACAGGGCAAAGACAATGAGCAGTACTTC. The encoded protein is CASRMGQGKDNEQYF.

The chain couples TRBV4-1 to TRBJ2-5, with D hard to call. This CDR3 has 12 amino acids. V gave up 0 bases and J gave up 8 bases, with 7 bases separating them. CDR1 and CDR2 (germline): MGHRA, YSYEKL. DNA for the CDR3: TGCGCCAGCAGCCAAGATGTTTCTACCCAGTACTTC. Residues: CASSQDVSTQYF.

In this sample, this clonotype turned up a few times. This chain connects TRBV7-6 to TRBJ2-3; D gene unclear. The CDR3 consists of 16 residues. CDR1 is SGHVS and CDR2 is FNYEAQ in the germline V gene. Trimming removed 4 bases from V and 0 bases from J, with 14 bases in between. This chain's CDR3 is CASSSLIGVSTDTQYF. Here the CDR3 DNA reads TGTGCCAGCAGCTCCTTAATCGGCGTTAGCACAGATACGCAGTATTTT. Based on the CDR3 plus reference TRBV7-6 and TRBJ2-3, the full variable domain is GAGVSQSPRYKVTKRGQDVALRCDPISGHVSLYWYRQALGQGPEFLTYFNYEAQQDKSGLPNDRFSAERPEGSISTLTIQRTEQRDSAMYRCASSSLIGVSTDTQYFGPGTRLTVL.

Only one count was recorded for this clonotype. A read error is possible here, since a much larger clone lies one base away. The chain carries TRBV20-1 and TRBJ2-7; D gene ambiguous. Germline loops: CDR1 DFQATT, CDR2 SNEGSKA (reference sequence). The CDR3 consists of 10 residues. V lost 6 bases to trimming and J lost 7 bases, with 10 bases between them. The CDR3 loop is CSAAYNEQYF. DNA of the CDR3: TGCAGTGCGGCTTACAATGAGCAGTACTTC.

This clonotype was counted between two and nine times. The chain employs TRBV27 and TRBJ2-3; D not certain. Germline V gene data show CDR1 as MNHEY and CDR2 as SMNVEV (reference sequence). Trimming stripped 2 bases from V and 2 bases from J, with 14 bases between. The CDR3 runs 16 residues. CDR3 coding DNA: TGTGCCAGCAGTTTAAGTGGCCTACTTACCACAGATACGCAGTATTTT. It codes for CASSLSGLLTTDTQYF.

This clonotype has more than one count but fewer than ten. The chain uses TRBV7-6 and TRBJ2-3, with 7 bases aligning to TRBD2. Germline-derived CDR1 and CDR2 are SGHVS and FNYEAQ. J was trimmed by 4 bases and V by 4 bases; bases with no gene match: 8. The CDR3 extends over 15 amino acids. This CDR3 is CASSSVLGLADTQYF. The CDR3 DNA follows: TGTGCCAGCAGCTCGGTATTAGGACTAGCAGATACGCAGTATTTT.

V and J are TRBV4-2 and TRBJ2-3, with 9 bases fitting TRBD2. The CDR3 is 16 amino acids. The V gene end was trimmed by 4 bases and the J gene end by 4 bases; junction bases not matched to a gene: 9. Germline loops: CDR1 LGHNA, CDR2 YNFKEQ. The chain's CDR3 is CASSPEAGGTADTQYF. CDR3 DNA sequence: TGTGCCAGCAGCCCCGAAGCGGGAGGTACTGCAGATACGCAGTATTTT.

This chain links TRBV7-2 with TRBJ2-6; possible D gene TRBD1, 5 bases. This CDR3 comprises 18 residues. V lost 5 bases to trimming and J lost 0 bases, with 17 bases between them. Germline lookup yields CDR1 SGHTA and CDR2 FQGNSA. This CDR3 reads CASSPRQPLRSGANVLTF. The DNA of the CDR3 is TGTGCCAGCAGCCCCAGACAGCCTCTCCGCTCTGGGGCCAACGTCCTGACTTTC.

The sample holds a few counts of this clonotype. This chain connects TRBV27 to TRBJ2-7, with 9 bases fitting TRBD1. Germline CDR1 is MNHEY and CDR2 is SMNVEV (reference sequence). This CDR3 contains 14 residues. The J segment lost 6 bases and the V segment lost 2 bases, leaving 5 bases of the junction unmatched. The CDR3 sequence: CASSLTGTGIEQYF. For the CDR3, the DNA is TGTGCCAGCAGTTTAACCGGGACAGGGATCGAGCAGTACTTC.

This rearrangement joins TRBV5-1 to TRBJ1-1, with TRBD1 matching over 8 bases. Unmatched junction bases numbered 11, after V lost 4 bases and J lost 0 bases. The V gene's germline CDR1 is SGHRS and CDR2 YFSETQ. The length of the CDR3 is 17 residues. The CDR3 loop reads CASSTGQGQVMNTEAFF. Here the CDR3 DNA reads TGCGCCAGCAGCACCGGACAGGGTCAAGTCATGAACACTGAAGCTTTCTTT.

J is TRBJ2-1 and V is TRBV25-1, with D possibly being TRBD1 or TRBD2 (5 bases each). The ends were cut back, 7 bases at V and 5 bases at J, with 15 bases in the middle. The CDR3 has 14 amino acids. The germline CDR1 and CDR2 sequences are MGHDK and SYGVNS. CDR3 nucleotide sequence: TGTGCCAGCATGGGAGACAGCCCGGACAATGAGCAGTTCTTC. It translates to CASMGDSPDNEQFF.

The rearrangement joins TRBV11-2 to TRBJ2-2; 14 bases are shared with TRBD2. CDR1 and CDR2 from the germline V gene are SGHAT and FQNNGV. This CDR3 spans 19 amino acids. V shed 6 bases and J 4 bases; nucleotides not matched to a gene: 13. CDR3 sequence reads: CASRHTGTSGSRGTGELFF. The DNA of the CDR3 is TGTGCCAGCAGGCACACCGGGACTAGCGGGAGTCGGGGCACCGGGGAGCTGTTTTTT.

The chain carries TRBV2 and TRBJ2-5, with TRBD1 as a possible D gene (6 bases). V shed 7 bases and J shed 3 bases, with 9 bases lying between them. Per germline, CDR1 SNHLY and CDR2 FYNNEI. There are 12 residues in the CDR3. The CDR3 here is CASNRDKETQYF. As DNA, the CDR3 is TGTGCCAGCAACAGGGACAAAGAGACCCAGTACTTC.